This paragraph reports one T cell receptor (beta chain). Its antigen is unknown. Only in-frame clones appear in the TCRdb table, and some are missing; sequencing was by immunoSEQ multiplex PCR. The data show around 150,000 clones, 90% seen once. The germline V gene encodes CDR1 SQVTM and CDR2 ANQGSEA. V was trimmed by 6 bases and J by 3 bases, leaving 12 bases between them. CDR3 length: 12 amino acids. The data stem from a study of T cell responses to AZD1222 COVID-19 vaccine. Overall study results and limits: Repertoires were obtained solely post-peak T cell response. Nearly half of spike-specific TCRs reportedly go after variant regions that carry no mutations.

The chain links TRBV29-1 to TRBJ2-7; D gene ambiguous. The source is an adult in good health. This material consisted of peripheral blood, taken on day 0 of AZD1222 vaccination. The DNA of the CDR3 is TGCAGCGTCCTAGACCTACGCTACGAGCAGTACTTC. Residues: CSVLDLRYEQYF.